The 9 T cell receptor beta chains listed next were all sequenced from one sample in a study of T cells in Graves' hyperthyroidism and ophthalmopathy. RNA transcripts yielded amplified TCR beta CDR3 regions. The HTBI primer set served for first-round RT-PCR of the TCR CDR3. TCRdb analysed the multiplex PCR reads with MiXCR anew, one entry per CDR3 protein. The table lists approximately 420,000 distinct CDR3 sequences, roughly an eighth of them singletons, with about 4.9% in the top ten. The sequencing input was blood. The receptors come from a woman aged 18 to 35 with Graves' hyperthyroidism.

This clonotype has at least ten counts. The chain employs TRBV6-2 or TRBV6-3 and TRBJ2-4; 7 bases match TRBD2. The germline gives CDR1 MNHEY, CDR2 SVGEGT. The CDR3 runs to 15 residues. Trimming cost V 1 base and J 9 bases; bases outside gene matches: 9. The CDR3 here is CASSYFRASGGIQYF. DNA of the CDR3: TGTGCCAGCAGTTACTTCCGGGCCTCGGGAGGCATTCAGTACTTC.

CDR3 sequence: CASSATGFALEQYF. The CDR3 DNA sequence: TGTGCCAGCAGTGCGACAGGTTTCGCCCTCGAGCAGTACTTC. The genes are TRBV2 and TRBJ2-7; tentative D call: TRBD1 (6 bases). The CDR3 is 14 amino acids. V lost 4 bases to trimming and J lost 6 bases, with 16 bases between them. Germline V CDR1 and CDR2: SNHLY, FYNNEI.

The chain couples TRBV2 to TRBJ2-7; D not resolved. The germline CDR1 and CDR2 sequences are SNHLY and FYNNEI. The ends were cut back, 8 bases at V and 5 bases at J, with 7 bases in the middle. The CDR3 spans 10 residues. Here the CDR3 DNA reads TGTGCCAGCGAAGTTAACGAGCAGTACTTC. This encodes CASEVNEQYF.

There are a few counts of this clonotype. It may be a read error: a sequence one base away is much more abundant. V gene TRBV2 combines with J gene TRBJ1-1, with unresolved D. Per germline, CDR1 SNHLY and CDR2 FYNNEI. The CDR3 sequence is 13 residues long. The V and J ends lost 4 bases and 0 bases respectively, with 6 bases between them. Written as DNA, the CDR3 is TGTGCCAGCAGTGTTATCATGAACACTGAAGCTTTCTTT. This codes for CASSVIMNTEAFF.

This clonotype was picked up many times. V and J are TRBV18 and TRBJ1-5, with TRBD1 matching over 7 bases. The CDR3 consists of 15 residues. In germline, CDR1 is KGHSH, CDR2 LQKENI. V was pared by 2 bases and J by 7 bases, with 8 bases of the junction left unmatched. The CDR3: CASSPSTGAGQPQHF. The CDR3 DNA sequence: TGTGCCAGCTCACCAAGTACAGGGGCAGGGCAGCCCCAGCATTTT.

V usage is TRBV5-5 and J usage is TRBJ2-3; D not resolved. Germline V gene data show CDR1 as SGHKS and CDR2 as YYEKEE (reference sequence). The CDR3 contains 14 residues. Deletions cut 4 bases from V and 2 bases from J, with 11 bases between. In DNA form, the CDR3 reads TGTGCCAGCAGCCCCGACACAATCACAGATACGCAGTATTTT. Translation gives CASSPDTITDTQYF.

This clonotype was counted many times. CDR3 bases: TGTGCCAGCAGCCCCCTGGAGGAAGTTGGAAACTATGGCTACACCTTC. Translation: CASSPLEEVGNYGYTF. V is TRBV12-3 or TRBV12-4 and J is TRBJ1-2, with D unresolved. V lost 6 bases and J 2 bases, leaving 19 bases between the germline ends. The CDR3 covers 16 residues.

This clonotype was counted a few times. The chain recombines TRBV29-1 with TRBJ1-3; D not resolved. CDR3 length: 12 residues. The V gene lost 7 bases and the J gene lost 4 bases, with 11 bases spanning the gap. In germline, CDR1 is SQVTM, CDR2 ANQGSEA. CDR3 coding DNA: TGCAGCGGATCCTTGGGGGGAAACACCATATATTTT. Its translation is CSGSLGGNTIYF.

The CDR3 sequence: CASSSYSGYEQYF. The CDR3 region has the DNA TGTGCCAGCAGTTCCTACAGTGGGTACGAGCAGTACTTC. The chain carries TRBV27 and TRBJ2-7; D not resolved. Trimming left V 4 bases short and J 4 bases short, with 11 bases between. The CDR3 consists of 13 residues. Per germline, CDR1 MNHEY and CDR2 SMNVEV (reference sequence).